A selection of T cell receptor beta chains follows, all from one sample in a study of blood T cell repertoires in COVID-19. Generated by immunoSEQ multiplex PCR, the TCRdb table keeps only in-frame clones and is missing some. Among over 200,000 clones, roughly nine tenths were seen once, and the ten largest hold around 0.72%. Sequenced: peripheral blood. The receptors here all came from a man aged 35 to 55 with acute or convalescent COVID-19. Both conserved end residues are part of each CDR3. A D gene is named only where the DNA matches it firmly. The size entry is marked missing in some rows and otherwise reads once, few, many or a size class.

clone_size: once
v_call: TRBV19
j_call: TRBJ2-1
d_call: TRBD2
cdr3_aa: CASSMVVAGGPSSYNEQFF
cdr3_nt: TGTGCCAGTAGTATGGTGGTAGCGGGGGGCCCGAGCTCCTACAATGAGCAGTTCTTC

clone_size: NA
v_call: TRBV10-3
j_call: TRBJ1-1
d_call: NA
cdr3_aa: CAISEFQNTEAFF
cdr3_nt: TGTGCCATCAGTGAGTTCCAGAACACTGAAGCTTTCTTT

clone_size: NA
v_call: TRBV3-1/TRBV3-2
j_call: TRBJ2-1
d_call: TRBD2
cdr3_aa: CASSRLAGAVNEQFF
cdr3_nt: TGTGCCAGCAGCCGACTAGCGGGAGCCGTCAATGAGCAGTTCTTC

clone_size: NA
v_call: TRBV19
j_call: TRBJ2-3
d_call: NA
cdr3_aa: CASSIDTGLVGVADTQYF
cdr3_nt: TGTGCCAGTAGTATAGATACAGGGCTAGTGGGCGTAGCAGATACGCAGTATTTT

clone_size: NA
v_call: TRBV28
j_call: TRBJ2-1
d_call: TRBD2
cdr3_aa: CASSLSPGTIPYNEQFF
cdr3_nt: TGTGCCAGCAGTTTATCCCCCGGGACTATCCCCTACAATGAGCAGTTCTTC

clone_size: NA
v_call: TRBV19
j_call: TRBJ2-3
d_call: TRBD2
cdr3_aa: CASSMLARLAPNADTQYF
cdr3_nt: TGTGCCAGTAGTATGTTGGCCAGACTAGCGCCCAACGCAGATACGCAGTATTTT

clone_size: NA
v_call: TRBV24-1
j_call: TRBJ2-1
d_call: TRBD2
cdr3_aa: CAIGRGTYNEQFF
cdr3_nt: TGTGCCATCGGGAGGGGGACATACAATGAGCAGTTCTTC

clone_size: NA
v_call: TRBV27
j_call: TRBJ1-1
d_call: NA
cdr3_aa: CASTHSPPQVNTEAFF
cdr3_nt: TGTGCCAGCACCCACTCTCCCCCGCAGGTGAACACTGAAGCTTTCTTT

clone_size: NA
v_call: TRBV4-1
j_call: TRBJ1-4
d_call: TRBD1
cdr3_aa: CASSRDRGLEKLFF
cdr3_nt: TGCGCCAGCAGCCGGGACAGGGGCTTGGAAAAACTGTTTTTT

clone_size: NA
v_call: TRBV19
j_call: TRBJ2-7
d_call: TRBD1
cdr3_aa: CASTFEAGGDYEQYF
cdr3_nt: TGTGCCAGTACCTTTGAAGCAGGGGGCGACTACGAGCAGTACTTC

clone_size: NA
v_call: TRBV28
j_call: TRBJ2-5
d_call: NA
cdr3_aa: CASSSGLRIETQYF
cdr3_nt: TGTGCCAGCAGTTCTGGACTAAGGATAGAGACCCAGTACTTC

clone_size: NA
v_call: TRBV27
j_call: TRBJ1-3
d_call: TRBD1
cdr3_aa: CASRPRDRGNTIYF
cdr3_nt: TGTGCCAGCAGACCCCGGGACAGAGGAAACACCATATATTTT

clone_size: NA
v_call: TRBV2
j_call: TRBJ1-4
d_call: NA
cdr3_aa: CASSADGGANEKLFF
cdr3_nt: TGTGCCAGCAGTGCCGACGGCGGTGCTAATGAAAAACTGTTTTTT

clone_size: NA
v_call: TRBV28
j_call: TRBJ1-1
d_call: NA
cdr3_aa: CASGARSEAFF
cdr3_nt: TGTGCCAGTGGGGCTAGGTCTGAAGCTTTCTTT

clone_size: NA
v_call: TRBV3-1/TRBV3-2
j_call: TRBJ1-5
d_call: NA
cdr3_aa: CASSLTTGQPQHF
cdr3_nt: TGTGCCAGCAGTCTAACTACAGGCCAGCCCCAGCATTTT

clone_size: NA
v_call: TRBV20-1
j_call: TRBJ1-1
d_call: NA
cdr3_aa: CSASVQGKAEAFF
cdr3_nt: TGCAGTGCTAGTGTCCAGGGGAAGGCTGAAGCTTTCTTT

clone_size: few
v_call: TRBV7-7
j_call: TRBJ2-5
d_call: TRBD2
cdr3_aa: CASSNRLAGASETQYF
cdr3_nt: TGTGCTAGCAGCAACAGACTAGCGGGAGCTTCAGAGACCCAGTACTTC

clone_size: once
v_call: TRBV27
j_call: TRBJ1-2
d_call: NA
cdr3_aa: CASSTLNYGYTF
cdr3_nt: TGTGCCAGCAGCACCCTAAACTATGGCTACACCTTC

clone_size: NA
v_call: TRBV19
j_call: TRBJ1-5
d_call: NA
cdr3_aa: CASSKGLGVSNQPQHF
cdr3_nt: TGTGCCAGTAGTAAAGGATTAGGGGTTAGCAATCAGCCCCAGCATTTT

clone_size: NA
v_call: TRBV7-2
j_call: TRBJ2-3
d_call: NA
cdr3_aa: CASSLGGGPTDTQYF
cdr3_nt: TGTGCCAGCAGCTTAGGGGGGGGGCCCACAGATACGCAGTATTTT